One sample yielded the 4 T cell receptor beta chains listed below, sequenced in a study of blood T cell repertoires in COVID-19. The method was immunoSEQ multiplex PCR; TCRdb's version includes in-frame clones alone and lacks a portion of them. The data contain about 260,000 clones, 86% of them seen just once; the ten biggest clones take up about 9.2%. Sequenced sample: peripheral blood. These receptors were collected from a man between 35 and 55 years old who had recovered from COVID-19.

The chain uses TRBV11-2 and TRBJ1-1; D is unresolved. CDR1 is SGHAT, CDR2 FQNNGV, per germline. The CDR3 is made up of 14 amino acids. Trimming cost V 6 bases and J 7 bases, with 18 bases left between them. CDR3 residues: CASSTKGGDNEAFF. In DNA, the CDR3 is TGTGCCAGCAGTACGAAGGGAGGAGACAATGAAGCTTTCTTT. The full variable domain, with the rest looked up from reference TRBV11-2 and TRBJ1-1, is EAGVAQSPRYKIIEKRQSVAFWCNPISGHATLYWYQQILGQGPKLLIQFQNNGVVDDSQLPKDRFSAERLKGVDSTLKIQPAKLEDSAVYLCASSTKGGDNEAFFGQGTRLTVV.

CDR3 in DNA: TGCGCCAGCAGTGAGACAGATGGCTACACCTTC. Translating gives CASSETDGYTF. The V gene is TRBV10-2, the J gene TRBJ1-2; D gene unclear. The CDR3 is 11 residues long. Trimming shortened V by 2 bases and J by 6 bases, and 4 bases separated the two germline ends. Germline loops: CDR1 WSHSY, CDR2 SAAADI.

The CDR3 is CASSTGRQGAWTGELFF. CDR3 sequence (DNA): TGTGCCAGCAGCACAGGCCGACAGGGGGCTTGGACCGGGGAGCTGTTTTTT. This chain links TRBV11-2 with TRBJ2-2; the match to TRBD1 covers 10 bases. Trimming cost V 5 bases and J 5 bases; bases outside gene matches: 11. Per germline, CDR1 SGHAT and CDR2 FQNNGV. The CDR3 runs 17 residues.

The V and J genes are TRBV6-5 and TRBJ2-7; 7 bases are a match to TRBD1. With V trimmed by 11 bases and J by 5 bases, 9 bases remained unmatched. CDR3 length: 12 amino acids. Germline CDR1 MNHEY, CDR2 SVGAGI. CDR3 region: CALRGGLNEQYF. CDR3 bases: TGTGCCCTAAGAGGGGGCTTGAACGAGCAGTACTTC.